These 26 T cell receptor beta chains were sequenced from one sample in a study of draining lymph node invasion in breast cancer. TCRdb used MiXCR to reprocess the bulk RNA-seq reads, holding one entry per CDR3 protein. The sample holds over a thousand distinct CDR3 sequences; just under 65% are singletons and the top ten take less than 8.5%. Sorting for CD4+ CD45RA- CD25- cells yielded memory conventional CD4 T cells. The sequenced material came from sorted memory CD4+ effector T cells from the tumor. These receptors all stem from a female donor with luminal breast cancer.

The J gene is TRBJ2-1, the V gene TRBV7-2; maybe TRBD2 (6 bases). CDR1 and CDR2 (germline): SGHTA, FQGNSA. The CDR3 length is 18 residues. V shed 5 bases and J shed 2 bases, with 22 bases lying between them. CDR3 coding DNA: TGTGCCAGCAGCGGACGAGGGGTTCAGGGACTCACCTACAATGAGCAGTTCTTC. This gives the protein CASSGRGVQGLTYNEQFF.

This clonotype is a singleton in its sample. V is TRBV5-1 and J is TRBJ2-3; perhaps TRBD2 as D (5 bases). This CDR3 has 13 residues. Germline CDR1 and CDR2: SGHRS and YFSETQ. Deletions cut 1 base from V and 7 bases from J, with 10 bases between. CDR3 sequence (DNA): TGCGCCAGCAGCTTGATTACGGGAAATACGCAGTATTTT. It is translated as CASSLITGNTQYF.

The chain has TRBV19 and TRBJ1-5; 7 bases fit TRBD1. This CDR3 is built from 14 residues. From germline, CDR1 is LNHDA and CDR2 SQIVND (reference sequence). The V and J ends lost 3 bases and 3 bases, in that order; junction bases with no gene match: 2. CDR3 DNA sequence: TGTGCCAGTAGTATGGGACAGAACAATCAGCCCCAGCATTTT. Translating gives CASSMGQNNQPQHF.

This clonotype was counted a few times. CDR3 DNA sequence: TGTGCCAGCAGTTACTCGGGGCTACGGGAGACCCAGTACTTC. Protein: CASSYSGLRETQYF. The gene calls are TRBV6-6 and TRBJ2-5, with D maybe TRBD1 (5 bases). The CDR3 is made up of 14 amino acids. Germline lookup yields CDR1 MNHNY and CDR2 SVGAGI (reference sequence). The V end was cut by 0 bases, the J end by 5 bases, with 10 bases between.

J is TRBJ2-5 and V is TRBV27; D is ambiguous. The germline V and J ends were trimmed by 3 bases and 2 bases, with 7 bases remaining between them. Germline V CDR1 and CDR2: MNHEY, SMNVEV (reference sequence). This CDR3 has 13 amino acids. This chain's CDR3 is CASSLQGQETQYF. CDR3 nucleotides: TGTGCCAGCAGTTTGCAAGGACAAGAGACCCAGTACTTC.

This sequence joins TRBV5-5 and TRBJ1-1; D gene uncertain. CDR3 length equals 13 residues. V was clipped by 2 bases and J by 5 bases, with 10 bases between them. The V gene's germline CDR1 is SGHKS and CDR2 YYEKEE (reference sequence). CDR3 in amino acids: CASSFEGWTEAFF. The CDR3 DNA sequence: TGTGCCAGCAGCTTTGAAGGTTGGACTGAAGCTTTCTTT.

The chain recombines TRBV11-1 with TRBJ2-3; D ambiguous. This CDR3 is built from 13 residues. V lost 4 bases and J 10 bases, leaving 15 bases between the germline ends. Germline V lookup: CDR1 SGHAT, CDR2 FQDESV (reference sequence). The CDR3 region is CASSSGLLDPQYF. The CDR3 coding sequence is TGTGCCAGCAGCTCGGGCCTGCTGGACCCGCAGTATTTT.

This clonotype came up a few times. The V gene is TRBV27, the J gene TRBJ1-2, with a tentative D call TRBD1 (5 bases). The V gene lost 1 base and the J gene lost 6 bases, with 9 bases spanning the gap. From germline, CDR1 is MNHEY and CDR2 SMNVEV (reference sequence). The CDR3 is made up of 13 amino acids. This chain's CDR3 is CASSLWGEDGYTF. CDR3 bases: TGTGCCAGCAGTTTATGGGGGGAAGATGGCTACACCTTC.

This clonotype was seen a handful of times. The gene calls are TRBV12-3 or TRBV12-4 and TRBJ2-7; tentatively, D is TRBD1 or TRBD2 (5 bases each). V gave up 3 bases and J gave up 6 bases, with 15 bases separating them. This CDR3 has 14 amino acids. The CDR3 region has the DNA TGTGCCAGCAGTTTGTACAGGAGGAGCTCCGAGCAGTACTTC. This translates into CASSLYRRSSEQYF.

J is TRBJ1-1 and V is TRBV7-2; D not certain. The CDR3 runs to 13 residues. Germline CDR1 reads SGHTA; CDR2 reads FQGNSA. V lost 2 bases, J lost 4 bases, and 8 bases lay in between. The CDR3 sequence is CASSLWKGTEAFF. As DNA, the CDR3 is TGTGCCAGCAGCTTATGGAAAGGCACTGAAGCTTTCTTT.

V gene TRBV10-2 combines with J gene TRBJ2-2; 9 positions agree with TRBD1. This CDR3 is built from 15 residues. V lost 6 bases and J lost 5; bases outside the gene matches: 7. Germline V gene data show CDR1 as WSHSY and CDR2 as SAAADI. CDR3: CASRQGARGTGELFF. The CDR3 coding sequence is TGCGCCAGCAGACAGGGGGCGCGGGGAACCGGGGAGCTGTTTTTT.

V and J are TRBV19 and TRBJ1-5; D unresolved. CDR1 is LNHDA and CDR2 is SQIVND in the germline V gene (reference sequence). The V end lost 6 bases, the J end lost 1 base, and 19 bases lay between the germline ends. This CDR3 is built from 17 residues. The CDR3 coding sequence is TGTGCCAGTAGCCTATGGGGAGGATTGGGGAGCAATCAGCCCCAGCATTTT. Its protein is CASSLWGGLGSNQPQHF.

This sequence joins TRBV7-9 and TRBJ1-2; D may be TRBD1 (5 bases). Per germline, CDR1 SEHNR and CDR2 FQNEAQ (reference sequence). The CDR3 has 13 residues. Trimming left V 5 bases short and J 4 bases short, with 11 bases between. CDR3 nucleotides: TGTGCCAGCAGCACCGACAGTCCCTATGGCTACACCTTC. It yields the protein CASSTDSPYGYTF.

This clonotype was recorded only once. The CDR3 spells CSARVMSSYNSPLHF. In DNA, the CDR3 is TGCAGTGCTAGGGTAATGAGCTCCTATAATTCACCCCTCCACTTT. V gene TRBV20-1 combines with J gene TRBJ1-6; the D is unclear. The V end was cut by 3 bases, the J end by 0 bases, with 9 bases between. CDR1 is DFQATT, CDR2 SNEGSKA, per germline (reference sequence). The CDR3 length is 15 residues.

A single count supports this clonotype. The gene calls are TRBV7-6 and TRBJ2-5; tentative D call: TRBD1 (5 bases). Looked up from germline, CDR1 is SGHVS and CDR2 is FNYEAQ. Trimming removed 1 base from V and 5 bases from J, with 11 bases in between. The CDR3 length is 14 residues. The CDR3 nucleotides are TGTGCCAGCAGCTTAGGGCAGGGTTCCGAGACCCAGTACTTC. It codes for CASSLGQGSETQYF.

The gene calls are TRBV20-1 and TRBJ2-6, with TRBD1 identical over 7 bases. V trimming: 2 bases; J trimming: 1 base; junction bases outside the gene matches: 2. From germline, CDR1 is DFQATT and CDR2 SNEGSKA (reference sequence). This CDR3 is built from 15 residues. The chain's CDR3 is CSARNRGSGANVLTF. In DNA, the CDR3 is TGCAGTGCTAGAAACAGGGGTTCTGGGGCCAACGTCCTGACTTTC.

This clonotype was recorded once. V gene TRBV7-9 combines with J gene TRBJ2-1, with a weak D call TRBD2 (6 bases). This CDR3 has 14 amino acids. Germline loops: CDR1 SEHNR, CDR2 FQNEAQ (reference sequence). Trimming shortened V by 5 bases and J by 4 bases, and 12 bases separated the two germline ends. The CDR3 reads CASSGRGTYNEQFF. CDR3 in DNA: TGTGCCAGCAGCGGGCGAGGGACTTACAATGAGCAGTTCTTC.

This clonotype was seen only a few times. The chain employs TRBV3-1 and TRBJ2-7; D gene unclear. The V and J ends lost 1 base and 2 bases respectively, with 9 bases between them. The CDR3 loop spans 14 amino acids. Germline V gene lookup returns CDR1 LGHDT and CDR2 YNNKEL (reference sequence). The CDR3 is CASSQGARTYEQYV. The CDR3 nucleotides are TGTGCCAGCAGCCAAGGGGCCCGGACCTACGAGCAGTACGTC.

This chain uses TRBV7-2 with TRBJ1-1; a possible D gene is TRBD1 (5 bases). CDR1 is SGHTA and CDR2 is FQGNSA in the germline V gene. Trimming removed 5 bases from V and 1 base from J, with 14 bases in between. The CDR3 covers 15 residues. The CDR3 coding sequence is TGTGCCAGCAGCCTGCCGTTGGGGGGGAACACTGAAGCTTTCTTT. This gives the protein CASSLPLGGNTEAFF.

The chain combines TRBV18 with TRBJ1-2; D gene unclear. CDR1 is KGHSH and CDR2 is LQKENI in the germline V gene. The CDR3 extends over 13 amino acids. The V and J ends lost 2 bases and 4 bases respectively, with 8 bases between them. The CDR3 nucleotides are TGTGCCAGCTCACCAGGATTGTCCTATGGCTACACCTTC. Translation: CASSPGLSYGYTF.

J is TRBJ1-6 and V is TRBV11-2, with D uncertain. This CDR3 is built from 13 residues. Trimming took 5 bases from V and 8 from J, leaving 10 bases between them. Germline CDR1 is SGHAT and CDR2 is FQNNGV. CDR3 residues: CASSPTWDSPLHF. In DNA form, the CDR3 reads TGTGCCAGCAGCCCTACATGGGATTCACCCCTCCACTTT.

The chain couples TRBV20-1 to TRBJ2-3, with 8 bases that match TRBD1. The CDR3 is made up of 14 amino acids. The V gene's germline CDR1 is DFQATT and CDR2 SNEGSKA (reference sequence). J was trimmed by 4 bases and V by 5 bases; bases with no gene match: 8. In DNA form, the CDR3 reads TGCAGTGCTTTCTCACAGGGGGAGCCAGATACGCAGTATTTT. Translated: CSAFSQGEPDTQYF.

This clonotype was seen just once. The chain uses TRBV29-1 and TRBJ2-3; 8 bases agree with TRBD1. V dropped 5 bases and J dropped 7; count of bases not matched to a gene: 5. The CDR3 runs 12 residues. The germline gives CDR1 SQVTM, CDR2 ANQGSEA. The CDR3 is CSVHQGANTQYF. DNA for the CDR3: TGCAGCGTTCACCAGGGGGCAAATACGCAGTATTTT.

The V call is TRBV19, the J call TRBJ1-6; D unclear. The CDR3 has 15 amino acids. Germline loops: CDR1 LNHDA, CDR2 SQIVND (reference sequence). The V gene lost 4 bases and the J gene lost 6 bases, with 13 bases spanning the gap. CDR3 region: CASSTARVGNSPLHF. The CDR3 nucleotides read TGTGCCAGTAGTACGGCTAGGGTCGGTAATTCACCCCTCCACTTT.

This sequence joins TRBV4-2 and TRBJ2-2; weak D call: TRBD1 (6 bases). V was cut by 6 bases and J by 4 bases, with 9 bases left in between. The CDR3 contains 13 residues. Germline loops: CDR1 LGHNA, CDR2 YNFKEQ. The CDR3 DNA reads TGTGCCAGCAGTGAACAGGGCACCGGGGAGCTGTTTTTT. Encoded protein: CASSEQGTGELFF.

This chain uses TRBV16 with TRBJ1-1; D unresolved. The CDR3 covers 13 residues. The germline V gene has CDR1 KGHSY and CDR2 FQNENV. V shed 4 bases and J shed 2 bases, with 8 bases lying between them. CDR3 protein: CASSLQGNTEAFF. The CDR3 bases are TGTGCCAGCAGCCTGCAAGGAAACACTGAAGCTTTCTTT.